Sequencing of this T cell receptor beta chain was carried out in a study of blood T cell repertoires in COVID-19. Study-wide background: The United States, Italy and Spain supplied acute and convalescent COVID-19 samples. T cells, B-cell-depleted T cells, or PBMCs supplied cDNA or gDNA.

Researchers sorted participants into cohorts using their self-reported clinical history. Symptom resolution, clearance, or two negative PCRs marked donors in Cohort 3 as recovered. This CDR3 is 13 amino acids long. Trimming shortened V by 3 bases and J by 1 base, and 6 bases separated the two germline ends. CDR1 is SGHTA and CDR2 is FQGNSA in the germline V gene. Measured with immunoSEQ multiplex PCR; TCRdb has only the in-frame clones, and not every one. The sample contains approximately 160,000 clones, around 80% of which appear only once. The sample comprised PBMCs or T cells enriched from blood (not recorded which). The source is a middle-aged man who had recovered from COVID-19. The chain combines TRBV7-2 with TRBJ1-1; no clear D. In DNA form, the CDR3 reads TGTGCCAGCAGCTTTACAGCGAACACTGAAGCTTTCTTT. Translation gives CASSFTANTEAFF.